This T cell receptor beta chain is from a study of blood T cell repertoires in COVID-19. Study-wide background: The United States, Italy and Spain provided the acute and convalescent COVID-19 samples.

The CDR3 extends over 15 amino acids. V dropped 6 bases and J dropped 3 bases, with 18 bases sitting between them. Germline V gene sequence: CDR1 KGHSH, CDR2 LQKENI. The assay was immunoSEQ multiplex PCR, and TCRdb's table has in-frame clones only and misses some. Of some 350,000 clones in the sample, about 89% were seen once. Participants came from about 24 US areas, aged about 18 to 95 years. Participants' reported clinical history set cohort assignment. Two negative PCRs, clearance, or symptom resolution characterized the recovered Cohort 3 donors. This clonotype originated in a woman aged 25 to 45 who had recovered from COVID-19. Sequenced: PBMCs or T cells enriched from blood (not recorded which). The chain links TRBV18 to TRBJ2-7; tentative D call: TRBD2 (6 bases). CDR3 residues: CASSPAGRTNYEQYF. The CDR3, as DNA: TGTGCCAGCTCGCCGGCCGGACGGACTAACTACGAGCAGTACTTC.